The 21 T cell receptor beta chains in this list originate from one sample, sequenced in a study of T cell responses to AZD1222 COVID-19 vaccine. Clones were read by immunoSEQ multiplex PCR, and TCRdb kept only the in-frame ones, dropping some. Altogether 150,000 or so clones are present, roughly 90% being singletons, with the ten largest covering about 1.5%. Material: peripheral blood, obtained on day 0 of AZD1222 vaccination. All receptors come from an adult in good health.

This CDR3 reads CASVAGNFASGNTIYF. The CDR3 DNA sequence: TGTGCCAGCGTGGCAGGGAACTTCGCCTCTGGAAACACCATATATTTT. The chain couples TRBV2 to TRBJ1-3, with D perhaps matching TRBD1 (5 bases). Germline CDR1 is SNHLY and CDR2 is FYNNEI. The CDR3 totals 16 residues. Trimming cost V 8 bases and J 0 bases, with 17 bases left between them.

V usage is TRBV6-5 and J usage is TRBJ2-7; D gene uncertain. The length of the CDR3 is 15 residues. Germline V gene data show CDR1 as MNHEY and CDR2 as SVGAGI. Trimming stripped 5 bases from V and 0 bases from J, with 14 bases between. CDR3 protein: CASSPRHPASYEQYF. DNA of the CDR3: TGTGCCAGCAGTCCTAGACACCCTGCCTCCTACGAGCAGTACTTC.

This clone was recorded once. The chain joins TRBV5-4 to TRBJ1-4; D remains unclear. Trimming left V 1 base short and J 4 bases short, with 8 bases between. Germline assignment: CDR1 SGHNT and CDR2 YYREEE (reference sequence). This CDR3 comprises 14 residues. The CDR3 DNA reads TGTGCCAGCAGCTTGAGGACCAATAATGAAAAACTGTTTTTT. Protein product: CASSLRTNNEKLFF.

The gene calls are TRBV25-1 and TRBJ2-2; the match to TRBD1 covers 8 bases. This CDR3 has 17 amino acids. V lost 0 bases to trimming and J lost 9 bases; unmatched junction nucleotides: 12. In germline, CDR1 is MGHDK, CDR2 SYGVNS. CDR3 in DNA: TGTGCCAGCAGTGAATATAGCCAGGGGGCCTTTAGATGGGAGCTGTTTTTT. Protein product: CASSEYSQGAFRWELFF.

This clone was seen a handful of times. The chain has TRBV29-1 and TRBJ1-2; 8 nucleotides agree with TRBD1. Germline CDR1 SQVTM, CDR2 ANQGSEA. The CDR3 spans 13 residues. V dropped 6 bases and J dropped 6; count of bases not matched to a gene: 9. The CDR3 DNA follows: TGCAGCGTCGCCCAGGGGGCCCAACATGGCTACACCTTC. Translating it yields CSVAQGAQHGYTF.

This rearrangement joins TRBV19 to TRBJ1-1; D unresolved. Trimming took 1 base from V and 6 from J, leaving 15 bases between them. There are 15 residues in the CDR3. CDR1 and CDR2 (germline): LNHDA, SQIVND (reference sequence). CDR3 coding DNA: TGTGCCAGTAGTATAGCATATGGGCGCGATTCTGAAGCTTTCTTT. The encoded protein is CASSIAYGRDSEAFF. The full variable domain, in which reference TRBV19 and TRBJ1-1 provide the parts outside the CDR3, is DGGITQSPKYLFRKEGQNVTLSCEQNLNHDAMYWYRQDPGQGLRLIYYSQIVNDFQKGDIAEGYSVSREKKESFPLTVTSAQKNPTAFYLCASSIAYGRDSEAFFGQGTRLTVV.

The J gene is TRBJ1-3, the V gene TRBV2; D call uncertain. V shed 8 bases and J shed 7 bases, with 12 bases lying between them. Germline CDR1 reads SNHLY; CDR2 reads FYNNEI. The CDR3 is 12 amino acids. This chain's CDR3 is CASGFLENTIYF. The CDR3 coding sequence is TGTGCCAGCGGGTTTTTGGAGAACACCATATATTTT.

This chain links TRBV24-1 with TRBJ2-3; D gene ambiguous. Trimming left V 8 bases short and J 3 bases short, with 8 bases between. Per germline, CDR1 KGHDR and CDR2 SFDVKD. This CDR3 spans 12 amino acids. For the CDR3, the DNA is TGTGCCACCAAAGGGTTGACAGATACGCAGTATTTT. Its protein is CATKGLTDTQYF.

In its sample, this clone was seen once. The chain is built from TRBV19 and TRBJ1-3; TRBD1 matches 11 bases. CDR1 is LNHDA and CDR2 is SQIVND in the germline V gene (reference sequence). The CDR3 extends over 14 amino acids. V shed 4 bases, J shed 6 bases, and the junction held 2 bases outside the gene matches. The CDR3 reads CASSTGQGENTIYF. In DNA, the CDR3 is TGTGCCAGTAGTACGGGACAGGGGGAAAACACCATATATTTT.

This rearrangement joins TRBV19 to TRBJ2-1; TRBD2 matches at 12 bases. The CDR3 sequence is 16 residues long. Trimming took 5 bases from V and 2 from J; bases not matched to a gene: 4. The V gene's germline CDR1 is LNHDA and CDR2 SQIVND (reference sequence). The CDR3 region has the DNA TGTGCCAGTAGTGAACTAGCGGGGGGCGCCTACAATGAGCAGTTCTTC. This codes for CASSELAGGAYNEQFF. Using reference TRBV19 and TRBJ2-1 for the parts outside the CDR3, the full variable domain is DGGITQSPKYLFRKEGQNVTLSCEQNLNHDAMYWYRQDPGQGLRLIYYSQIVNDFQKGDIAEGYSVSREKKESFPLTVTSAQKNPTAFYLCASSELAGGAYNEQFFGPGTRLTVL.

The chain has TRBV2 and TRBJ1-1, with D hard to call. CDR3 length: 13 residues. Germline V gene data show CDR1 as SNHLY and CDR2 as FYNNEI. The V end was cut by 1 base, the J end by 1 base, with 4 bases between. CDR3 in amino acids: CASSEGGNTEAFF. CDR3 in DNA: TGTGCCAGCAGTGAAGGCGGGAACACTGAAGCTTTCTTT. Variable domain in full (rest from reference TRBV2 and TRBJ1-1): EPEVTQTPSHQVTQMGQEVILRCVPISNHLYFYWYRQILGQKVEFLVSFYNNEISEKSEIFDDQFSVERPDGSNFTLKIRSTKLEDSAMYFCASSEGGNTEAFFGQGTRLTVV.

The genes are TRBV7-9 and TRBJ1-2; TRBD1 might be the D (5 bases). The germline V and J ends were trimmed by 6 bases and 6 bases, with 14 bases remaining between them. The CDR3 consists of 13 residues. Germline V CDR1 and CDR2: SEHNR, FQNEAQ (reference sequence). CDR3 DNA sequence: TGTGCCAGCAGTAATGGGAGAGGGGATGGCTACACCTTC. Residues: CASSNGRGDGYTF.

The CDR3 loop reads CASSSPPYYGYTF. In DNA, the CDR3 is TGTGCCAGCAGCTCCCCCCCCTATTATGGCTACACCTTC. J is TRBJ1-2 and V is TRBV12-1. TRBV12-1 is labeled a pseudogene. The CDR3 length is 13 residues.

The genes are TRBV6-2 or TRBV6-3 and TRBJ1-5; 7 nucleotides line up with TRBD1. This CDR3 has 18 residues. Germline values: CDR1 MNHEY, CDR2 SVGEGT. The trim removed 5 bases at V and 3 bases at J, leaving 16 bases unmatched. The CDR3 bases are TGTGCCAGCAGTCCGATCTCGGGACAGTTGATCCACAATCAGCCCCAGCATTTT. Protein sequence: CASSPISGQLIHNQPQHF.

V and J are TRBV30 and TRBJ2-7; the D gene could be TRBD1 or TRBD2 (5 bases each). Trimming took off 2 bases at V and 4 bases at J, with 12 bases between the two ends. The germline gives CDR1 GTSNPN, CDR2 SVGIG (reference sequence). The CDR3 runs 13 residues. This chain's CDR3 is CAWSRGRGYEQYF. In DNA form, the CDR3 reads TGTGCCTGGAGTAGGGGACGGGGATACGAGCAGTACTTC.

The chain links TRBV9 to TRBJ1-1; no reliable D call. CDR1 and CDR2 (germline): SGDLS, YYNGEE. The CDR3 sequence is 14 residues long. Trimming took 4 bases from V and 4 from J, leaving 14 bases between them. CDR3 nucleotides: TGTGCCAGCAGCCCCCTAACAGTTCCCACTGAAGCTTTCTTT. It encodes CASSPLTVPTEAFF.

This clone was counted between two and nine times. This rearrangement joins TRBV19 to TRBJ1-6, with 7 nucleotides matching TRBD1. Germline CDR1 and CDR2: LNHDA and SQIVND (reference sequence). The V gene end was trimmed by 6 bases and the J gene end by 5 bases; junction bases not matched to a gene: 13. CDR3 length: 17 residues. This chain's CDR3 is CASSPIKLTGHNSPLHF. In DNA form, the CDR3 reads TGTGCCAGTAGCCCAATAAAGCTGACAGGGCATAATTCACCCCTCCACTTT.

The genes are TRBV7-2 and TRBJ2-7; TRBD1 agrees at 8 bases. The CDR3 totals 17 residues. V gave up 2 bases and J gave up 6 bases; unmatched junction bases: 15. Looked up from germline, CDR1 is SGHTA and CDR2 is FQGNSA. CDR3 sequence (DNA): TGTGCCAGCAGCTTAAGTCCCTTCTCAGGACAGGGAACCGAGCAGTACTTC. Translated, it gives CASSLSPFSGQGTEQYF.

V usage is TRBV23-1 and J usage is TRBJ2-5; 11 nucleotides line up with TRBD1. TRBV23-1 is an ORF for which the function is uncertain. V lost 0 bases and J lost 9; bases outside the gene matches: 15. This CDR3 has 18 amino acids. Here the CDR3 reads CASSQSHGTGGPRVAQYF. The CDR3 DNA reads as TGCGCCAGCAGTCAATCTCACGGGACAGGGGGTCCAAGAGTGGCCCAGTACTTC.

V gene TRBV6-5 combines with J gene TRBJ2-5; 8 bases align to TRBD1. The V segment lost 4 bases and the J segment 3 bases; nucleotides outside the gene matches: 4. Germline CDR1 and CDR2: MNHEY and SVGAGI. The CDR3 is made up of 14 amino acids. This CDR3 is CASSFYRGEETQYF. In nucleotides, the CDR3 is TGTGCCAGCAGTTTCTACAGGGGGGAAGAGACCCAGTACTTC.

The chain is built from TRBV7-2 and TRBJ2-4; D possibly uses TRBD1 or TRBD2 (5 bases each). The CDR3 extends over 14 amino acids. Germline V CDR1 and CDR2: SGHTA, FQGNSA. V dropped 4 bases and J dropped 4 bases, with 11 bases sitting between them. CDR3 bases: TGTGCCAGCAGCTGGGGGAAAACGAAAAACATTCAGTACTTC. Protein product: CASSWGKTKNIQYF.